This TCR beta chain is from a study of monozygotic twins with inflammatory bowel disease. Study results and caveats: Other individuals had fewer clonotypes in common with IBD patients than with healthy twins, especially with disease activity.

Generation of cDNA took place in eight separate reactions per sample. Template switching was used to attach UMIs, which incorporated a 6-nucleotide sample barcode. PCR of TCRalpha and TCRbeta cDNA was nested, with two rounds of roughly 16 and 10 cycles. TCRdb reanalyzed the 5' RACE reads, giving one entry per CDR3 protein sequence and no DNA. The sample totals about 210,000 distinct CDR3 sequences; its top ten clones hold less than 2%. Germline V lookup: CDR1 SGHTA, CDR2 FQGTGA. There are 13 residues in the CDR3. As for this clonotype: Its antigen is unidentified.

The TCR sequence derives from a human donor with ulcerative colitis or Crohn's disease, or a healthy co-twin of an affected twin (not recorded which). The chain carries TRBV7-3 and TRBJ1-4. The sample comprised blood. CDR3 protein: CASSMGGGEKLFF.